This paragraph reports one TCR beta chain. This clonotype was found a few times. Its specific antigen is unknown. The record has no base qualities; no much larger clone is one base away. This was a case-control study nested in a cohort of healthcare workers in London, UK, who had nasopharyngeal swab PCR tests and blood samples taken every week. Healthcare workers were recruited during the week of the UK lockdown, between 23 and 31 March 2020, and followed weekly for up to roughly 15 weeks. V loses 9 bases of germline sequence and J loses 0 bases, and the interval between the two ends is 18 bases. Taken from the germline V gene, the CDR1 and CDR2 loops are MDHEN and SYDVKM. Counted from cysteine to phenylalanine, this CDR3 has 16 amino acids. CDR3 DNA only is kept here, 48 bases in frame from base 1. The library was made by 5' RACE. The instrument given in TCRdb is NextSeq 500. Unique molecular identifiers were attached to individual cDNA molecules in the TCR library protocol so that sequencing error and PCR bias could be corrected. Both TCR alpha and beta chains were sequenced, and tight co-correlation was observed between alpha and beta sequence abundances in each sample. The original pipeline was this. Decombinator V4 was used to annotate the V gene, J gene and CDR3 of the TCR sequences. Expanded TCRs were defined as changing significantly between any two time points under a Poisson model with p below 0.0001. TCR abundances were normalised to the total number of TCRs sequenced in each sample and reported as counts per million. TRAV1-2 paired with TRAJ12, TRAJ20 or TRAJ33 defined MAIT TCRs, while TRAV10 paired with TRAJ18 defined iNKT TCRs. VDJdb, accessed on 1 November 2021, was searched for TCRs annotated for CMV, EBV and SARS-CoV-2, and TCRs annotated for more than one antigen were excluded. TCRdb passed the public sequencing reads through fastp at Q25 and MiXCR, retaining productive beta sequences. Every entry covers one CDR3 protein and lists the most common genes and DNA from its rows. Here the V and J calls rest on TCRdb's processing, not on the authors' analysis. Counted in this sample were over 85,000 distinct CDR3 sequences; approximately 15% of them appeared once. 0.95% to 1.5% of the sample is taken by the ten largest.

This record comes from a study of early T cells in non-severe SARS-CoV-2 infection (dated by TCRdb to about 2021). About the full investigation: Bulk RNA from unsorted whole blood was used for TCR sequencing, so alpha and beta chains could not be paired. Beyond this particular receptor, the publication reports: VDJdb matching was skewed toward anti-spike CD8 responses and likely underestimated virus-specific expansions by missing private and CD4 specificities.

The sample consisted of whole blood. Recombination connected TRBV28 to TRBJ1-5; TRBD1 is perhaps the D gene, given 5 matching bases. The clonotype comes from an adult who was a healthcare worker with PCR-confirmed SARS-CoV-2 infection or an uninfected control (not recorded which). The CDR3 reads as follows: CASLPRDSRSNQPQHF. The nucleotide sequence reads as follows: TGTGCCAGTTTGCCCCGGGACTCCCGTAGCAATCAGCCCCAGCATTTT.